Listed here are 32 T cell receptor beta chains from one sample, sequenced in a study of T cell changes during pregnancy in multiple sclerosis. Clones were sequenced by immunoSEQ multiplex PCR, and TCRdb holds only the in-frame ones, with some missing. Of some 80,000 clones in the sample, roughly 90% are singletons; the top ten hold around 0.9%. The sample was peripheral blood, taken in the first trimester of pregnancy. The receptor set was obtained from a female donor in good health, enrolled as a control in a pregnancy study.

The rearrangement joins TRBV27 to TRBJ1-5; unclear D gene. The CDR3 spans 13 residues. Germline V gives CDR1 MNHEY, CDR2 SMNVEV (reference sequence). V dropped 5 bases and J dropped 5 bases, with 10 bases sitting between them. CDR3 coding DNA: TGTGCCAGCAGTGTACCCGGTCATCAGCCCCAGCATTTT. As protein: CASSVPGHQPQHF.

The genes are TRBV28 and TRBJ1-5; TRBD1 matches 7 bases. The germline V gene has CDR1 MDHEN and CDR2 SYDVKM. The junction had 15 bases not matched to a gene; V was cut back by 5 bases and J by 11 bases. The CDR3 is 15 amino acids. CDR3 region: CASSPHRQGSRSQHF. CDR3 DNA: TGTGCCAGCAGTCCACATAGACAGGGTTCTAGGTCCCAGCATTTT.

This chain links TRBV6-6 with TRBJ1-2; no definite D call. V lost 2 bases and J lost 4, with 11 bases in between. Germline lookup yields CDR1 MNHNY and CDR2 SVGAGI (reference sequence). The CDR3 runs to 14 residues. In nucleotides, the CDR3 is TGTGCCAGCAGTTACGCACACGGGAGCTATGGCTACACCTTC. Its translation: CASSYAHGSYGYTF.

The V call is TRBV23-1, the J call TRBJ1-5; tentative D call: TRBD1 (5 bases). TRBV23-1 has ORF status, its function being uncertain. The CDR3 is made up of 16 amino acids. The V gene lost 9 bases and the J gene lost 0 bases, with 18 bases spanning the gap. Written as DNA, the CDR3 is TGCGCCAGTCTCTCGTACAGGACCTATAGCAATCAGCCCCAGCATTTT. Translation: CASLSYRTYSNQPQHF.

This clone was detected only once. The rearrangement uses TRBV15 and TRBJ1-5; D remains ambiguous. V was trimmed by 0 bases and J by 6 bases, leaving 6 bases between them. Germline CDR1 reads LNHNV; CDR2 reads YYDKDF (reference sequence). The CDR3 loop spans 13 amino acids. The CDR3 DNA follows: TGTGCCACCAGCAGAGAGGAGGTTCAGCCCCAGCATTTT. Translating it yields CATSREEVQPQHF. Full variable domain (outside the CDR3, taken from reference TRBV15 and TRBJ1-5): DAMVIQNPRYQVTQFGKPVTLSCSQTLNHNVMYWYQQKSSQAPKLLFHYYDKDFNNEADTPDNFQSRRPNTSFCFLDIRSPGLGDTAMYLCATSREEVQPQHFGDGTRLSIL.

J is TRBJ1-2 and V is TRBV2, with D perhaps matching TRBD1 (6 bases). Deletions cut 3 bases from V and 5 bases from J, with 22 bases between. The CDR3 totals 17 residues. CDR1 is SNHLY and CDR2 is FYNNEI in the germline V gene. This chain's CDR3 is CASSEGVGGGHLYGYTF. The CDR3, as DNA: TGTGCCAGCAGTGAGGGAGTAGGGGGGGGCCACCTGTATGGCTACACCTTC.

V is TRBV6-5 and J is TRBJ1-4, with 7 bases matching TRBD1. This CDR3 has 14 residues. The J segment lost 3 bases and the V segment lost 6 bases, leaving 4 bases of the junction unmatched. CDR1 is MNHEY, CDR2 SVGAGI, per germline. CDR3 sequence (DNA): TGTGCCAGCAGGAGACAGGGCTCTAATGAAAAACTGTTTTTT. Translated, it gives CASRRQGSNEKLFF.

This chain uses TRBV11-3 with TRBJ2-3; possibly TRBD2 for D (5 bases). V lost 1 base, J lost 6 bases, and 14 bases lay in between. The CDR3 covers 15 residues. Germline lookup yields CDR1 SGHNT and CDR2 YENEEA. This CDR3 is CASSLGRDSVDTQYF. The CDR3 region has the DNA TGTGCCAGCAGCTTAGGACGGGATTCGGTGGATACGCAGTATTTT. Filled out from reference TRBV11-3 and TRBJ2-3, the complete variable domain reads EAGVVQSPRYKIIEKKQPVAFWCNPISGHNTLYWYLQNLGQGPELLIRYENEEAVDDSQLPKDRFSAERLKGVDSTLKIQPAELGDSAVYLCASSLGRDSVDTQYFGPGTRLTVL.

The J gene is TRBJ2-3, the V gene TRBV5-4, with 10 bases lining up with TRBD1. The germline gives CDR1 SGHNT, CDR2 YYREEE (reference sequence). Trimming removed 4 bases from V and 6 bases from J; junction bases left unmatched: 11. This CDR3 contains 16 residues. The CDR3 reads CASSLGQGVTSDTQYF. In DNA, the CDR3 is TGTGCCAGCAGCCTCGGACAGGGGGTTACTTCGGATACGCAGTATTTT.

The chain has TRBV6-1 and TRBJ1-5; perhaps TRBD1 as D (6 bases). The CDR3 loop spans 15 amino acids. Looked up from germline, CDR1 is MNHNS and CDR2 is SASEGT. V lost 2 bases and J 0 bases, leaving 8 bases between the germline ends. CDR3 nucleotide sequence: TGTGCCAGCAGTGAACGGACAGTTAGCAATCAGCCCCAGCATTTT. Translated, it gives CASSERTVSNQPQHF.

V usage is TRBV7-2 and J usage is TRBJ1-1; a weak D match, TRBD1 (6 bases). V lost 5 bases and J lost 4, with 17 bases in between. CDR1 is SGHTA, CDR2 FQGNSA, per germline. This CDR3 contains 15 residues. CDR3 in DNA: TGTGCCAGCAGCCCGCGATTAGTCAGGGGCACTGAAGCTTTCTTT. Translation: CASSPRLVRGTEAFF. Supplemented by reference TRBV7-2 and TRBJ1-1, the full variable domain reads GAGVSQSPSNKVTEKGKDVELRCDPISGHTALYWYRQSLGQGLEFLIYFQGNSAPDKSGLPSDRFSAERTGGSVSTLTIQRTQQEDSAVYLCASSPRLVRGTEAFFGQGTRLTVV.

The chain employs TRBV6-5 and TRBJ2-1; possible D gene TRBD1, 6 bases. V lost 4 bases, J lost 6 bases, and 19 bases lay in between. CDR1 and CDR2 from the germline V gene are MNHEY and SVGAGI. The CDR3 is made up of 16 amino acids. As DNA, the CDR3 is TGTGCCAGCAGTTTCGGACAGTCGAGGGTGCCCAATGAGCAGTTCTTC. Translated, it gives CASSFGQSRVPNEQFF.

This sequence joins TRBV6-5 and TRBJ2-7; D possibly corresponds to TRBD1 (5 bases). In germline, CDR1 is MNHEY, CDR2 SVGAGI. The V end lost 6 bases, the J end lost 2 bases, and 8 bases lay between the germline ends. This CDR3 spans 12 amino acids. The CDR3 loop reads CASSQDTYEQYF. In DNA form, the CDR3 reads TGTGCCAGCAGCCAGGACACCTACGAGCAGTACTTC.

V is TRBV10-3 and J is TRBJ2-7; D gene uncertain. CDR1 and CDR2 (germline): ENHRY, SYGVKD. The CDR3 contains 12 residues. Trimming left V 3 bases short and J 1 base short, with 4 bases between. The CDR3 loop is CAISDSSYEQYF. CDR3 in DNA: TGTGCCATCAGTGACAGTTCCTACGAGCAGTACTTC.

This chain links TRBV28 with TRBJ2-3; a possible D gene is TRBD2 (7 bases). This CDR3 contains 15 residues. The germline V gene has CDR1 MDHEN and CDR2 SYDVKM. Trimming pared 3 bases from V and 3 bases from J, leaving 13 bases between. This CDR3 is CASSLRGRATDTQYF. CDR3 in DNA: TGTGCCAGCAGTTTGCGGGGGCGGGCTACAGATACGCAGTATTTT.

The chain uses TRBV7-9 and TRBJ1-6, with 7 nucleotides matching TRBD1. The CDR3 spans 14 residues. Germline CDR1 is SEHNR and CDR2 is FQNEAQ (reference sequence). The trim removed 5 bases at V and 10 bases at J, leaving 8 bases unmatched. The CDR3 loop reads CASSQDRDISPLHF. CDR3 nucleotides: TGTGCCAGCAGCCAAGACAGGGACATATCACCCCTCCACTTT.

This clone has a single count. The rearrangement joins TRBV9 to TRBJ2-5; perhaps TRBD2 as D (5 bases). Germline V gene data show CDR1 as SGDLS and CDR2 as YYNGEE. Deletions cut 0 bases from V and 2 bases from J, with 11 bases between. The CDR3 covers 15 residues. The CDR3 region has the DNA TGTGCCAGCAGCGTAGCTAGGAGGAGGCAAGAGACCCAGTACTTC. Encoded protein: CASSVARRRQETQYF.

V and J are TRBV2 and TRBJ1-2; D unresolved. The V and J ends lost 11 bases and 4 bases respectively, with 14 bases between them. Germline-derived CDR1 and CDR2 are SNHLY and FYNNEI. The CDR3 covers 12 residues. The CDR3 DNA is TGTGCCCGTTATCTGACACCCTATGGCTACACCTTC. This translates into CARYLTPYGYTF.

The V gene is TRBV7-9, the J gene TRBJ2-7; perhaps TRBD2 as D (8 bases). The CDR3 spans 15 residues. CDR1 and CDR2 from the germline V gene are SEHNR and FQNEAQ (reference sequence). The ends were cut back, 5 bases at V and 1 base at J, with 15 bases in the middle. CDR3 nucleotides: TGTGCCAGCAGCCCGGGGGGGACAGCTTCCTACGAGCAGTACTTC. Its translation: CASSPGGTASYEQYF.

Here the CDR3 DNA reads TGCGCCAGCAGCCACCAGACAGGGTGGCCTGGAAACACCATATATTTT. It encodes CASSHQTGWPGNTIYF. The chain links TRBV4-1 to TRBJ1-3; 7 bases are a match to TRBD1. Per germline, CDR1 MGHRA and CDR2 YSYEKL. V was pared by 3 bases and J by 2 bases, with 7 bases of the junction left unmatched. The CDR3 covers 16 residues.

The chain couples TRBV18 to TRBJ2-3, with 13 bases fitting TRBD2. The CDR3 runs to 17 residues. The germline gives CDR1 KGHSH, CDR2 LQKENI. After removal of 0 bases from V and 4 bases from J, the junction contained 4 bases not matched to a gene. The CDR3 here is CASSPPGLAGVPDTQYF. The DNA of the CDR3 is TGTGCCAGCTCACCACCAGGACTAGCGGGAGTTCCAGATACGCAGTATTTT.

The chain combines TRBV19 with TRBJ2-7; 10 nucleotides line up with TRBD1. From germline, CDR1 is LNHDA and CDR2 SQIVND (reference sequence). With 5 bases clipped from V and 2 bases from J, the junction kept 6 bases outside the gene matches. The CDR3 is made up of 15 amino acids. The CDR3 is CASSARDRGPYEQYF. As DNA, the CDR3 is TGTGCCAGTAGTGCCCGGGACAGGGGTCCCTACGAGCAGTACTTC.

In this sample, this clone turned up a few times. The chain uses TRBV6-5 and TRBJ1-1, with a tentative D call TRBD1 (5 bases). Trimming left V 5 bases short and J 3 bases short, with 13 bases between. This CDR3 region has 14 residues. CDR1 is MNHEY, CDR2 SVGAGI, per germline. As DNA, the CDR3 is TGTGCCAGCAGTGAGTCGACAGACCACACTGAAGCTTTCTTT. Translated: CASSESTDHTEAFF.

The chain combines TRBV10-2 with TRBJ2-5, with 10 bases identical to TRBD2. The CDR3 loop spans 14 amino acids. V dropped 7 bases and J dropped 5; count of bases not matched to a gene: 7. CDR1 is WSHSY and CDR2 is SAAADI in the germline V gene. The CDR3 region has the DNA TGCGCCAGCATCCCAGCGGGAGGGCCCGAGACCCAGTACTTC. It yields the protein CASIPAGGPETQYF.

This clone was recorded once. The genes are TRBV7-2 and TRBJ2-7, with TRBD1 matching 10 bases. J lost 0 bases, V lost 5 bases, and 4 bases had no gene match. Looked up from germline, CDR1 is SGHTA and CDR2 is FQGNSA. The CDR3 contains 15 residues. CDR3 in amino acids: CASSPRTGGSYEQYF. CDR3 in DNA: TGTGCCAGCAGCCCCAGGACAGGGGGCTCCTACGAGCAGTACTTC.

The chain employs TRBV25-1 and TRBJ2-7, with TRBD2 matching over 15 bases. J lost 2 bases, V lost 6 bases, and 8 bases had no gene match. The CDR3 totals 17 residues. Germline lookup yields CDR1 MGHDK and CDR2 SYGVNS. Here the CDR3 reads CASRGTSGRRGPYEQYF. The CDR3 region has the DNA TGTGCCAGCAGAGGGACTAGCGGGAGGAGAGGTCCCTACGAGCAGTACTTC.

The V gene is TRBV9, the J gene TRBJ2-2, with TRBD1 as a possible D gene (5 bases). Germline assignment: CDR1 SGDLS and CDR2 YYNGEE. The length of the CDR3 is 17 residues. V was trimmed by 0 bases and J by 2 bases, leaving 14 bases between them. The CDR3 is CASSVGNLGRNTGELFF. The CDR3 coding sequence is TGTGCCAGCAGCGTAGGGAATCTGGGGCGTAACACCGGGGAGCTGTTTTTT.

The chain has TRBV7-2 and TRBJ1-1; the D gene is possibly TRBD1 (6 bases). CDR3 length: 13 amino acids. V shed 8 bases and J shed 3 bases, with 13 bases lying between them. The germline gives CDR1 SGHTA, CDR2 FQGNSA. CDR3 DNA: TGTGCCAGCTCGGACAGTATAGACACTGAAGCTTTCTTT. Translating it yields CASSDSIDTEAFF.

This chain connects TRBV6-4 to TRBJ1-2; TRBD1 might be the D (5 bases). The V end lost 0 bases, the J end lost 6 bases, and 11 bases lay between the germline ends. Germline CDR1 and CDR2: MRHNA and SNTAGT. The CDR3 is 14 amino acids. The CDR3 protein is CASSDSEGRDGYTF. Written as DNA, the CDR3 is TGTGCCAGCAGTGACTCGGAGGGGCGGGATGGCTACACCTTC.

This chain uses TRBV5-1 with TRBJ2-5, with 14 bases matching TRBD2. The J call is in doubt because the DNA end fits TRBJ2-7 better. Looked up from germline, CDR1 is SGHRS and CDR2 is YFSETQ. The CDR3 runs 14 residues. CDR3 sequence (DNA): TGCGCCAGCAGCTTTGGACTAGCGGGAGGCGAGCAGTACTTC. Protein product: CASSFGLAGGEQYF.

V is TRBV27 and J is TRBJ1-2, with 8 bases lining up with TRBD1. J gave up 1 base and V 9 bases, and 4 bases lay outside the gene matches. This CDR3 has 13 amino acids. The V gene's germline CDR1 is MNHEY and CDR2 SMNVEV (reference sequence). The CDR3 sequence: CASRQGFNYGYTF. The CDR3 DNA sequence: TGTGCCAGTAGACAGGGGTTTAACTATGGCTACACCTTC.

This chain connects TRBV4-1 to TRBJ2-7; D perhaps matches TRBD2 (5 bases). The germline CDR1 and CDR2 sequences are MGHRA and YSYEKL. The CDR3 spans 13 residues. V was shortened by 4 bases and J by 3 bases, with 10 bases between the two germline ends. This CDR3 is CASSPEAYYEQYF. The CDR3 DNA reads as TGCGCCAGCAGCCCGGAGGCTTACTACGAGCAGTACTTC.